The TCR beta chain under discussion was sequenced for a study of blood T cells in healthy people across ages (dated by TCRdb to between 2015 and 2017). Regarding the research as a whole: In model experiments, template switching captured about one uniquely barcoded TCR beta cDNA molecule for every two T cells. The study measured age-related changes in TCR beta repertoire diversity using deep sequencing normalized with unique cDNA molecular identifiers. The donors were split into four age groups: young (average around 15 years), middle-aged (about 40), aged (roughly 68) and long-lived (approximately 80). To avoid experimental bias, donors of different ages were distributed randomly across sequencing lanes. For two donors (one aged 18 to 29 and one aged 80 or older), the study analyzed two additional independent replicas of 1 million unique cDNA reads from the same blood draw. Broad study findings and their caveats: Estimates of total diversity based on one million sequenced T cells were regarded as lower bounds and as underestimates. The long-lived group showed more naive CD4+ T cells, fewer expanded clones and increased TCR diversity than the aged group, suggesting age selection. A strong correlation was found between observed TCR beta diversity and the percentage of naive T cells measured by flow cytometry. The CMV infection status of donors was not known, potentially confounding age-related changes in expanded clonotypes. Since profiling was done on bulk unsorted PBMCs, naive and antigen-experienced compartments could not be conclusively compared. As age increased, observed TCR beta diversity per million T cells dropped in a roughly linear way, and a significant reduction was already evident by age 40.

Donors were a few dozen systemically healthy Caucasian individuals from Russia aged 6 to 90 years. Ten milliliters of peripheral blood were collected from each donor into EDTA-treated Vacutainer tubes. Ficoll-Paque density-gradient centrifugation was used to isolate PBMCs, with at least 7 million obtained per sample. Total RNA, at least 6 micrograms per sample, was extracted from PBMCs with Trizol reagent. For every donor, flow cytometry on a PBMC aliquot measured the percentage of naive CD45RAhigh/CD27high T cells. Reading the germline V gene (reference sequence) gives CDR1 SEHNR and CDR2 FQNEAQ. V gives up 4 bases and J gives up 0 bases, and the segment between their germline ends measures 13 bases. The CDR3, cysteine through phenylalanine, is 17 amino acids long. The read is trimmed to its CDR3 DNA, 51 bases read in frame from base 1. Turning to this clonotype: Its antigen remains unidentified. No base qualities exist here, and no much larger clone lies one base off it.

Libraries were made using 5' RACE. TCRdb names Illumina HiSeq 2500 as the instrument used. A second PCR of roughly 6 to 11 cycles was run with a J-beta primer mix and a sample-barcoded 5' primer. Each TCR beta cDNA molecule received a unique molecular identifier from a template-switch 5' adaptor carrying 12 random nucleotides. At least 2.5 million CDR3-containing paired-end reads were obtained from each sample. All of the RNA was converted into first-strand cDNA using the Mint cDNA synthesis kit, with a TRBC-specific oligonucleotide serving as the primer. Following uracil-DNA glycosylase treatment, a first 18-cycle PCR with universal primers M1SS and BC2_uni_R was performed on all cDNA. Concerning the study's data processing: For normalization, 1 million high-quality reads were randomly selected from each sample, with every read carrying a distinct molecular identifier. Reads with shared molecular identifiers were discarded instead of being binned into consensus sequences. MiTCR, set to a Q25 quality threshold and the strictest error-elimination algorithm, was used for CDR3 identification, clonotype clustering and error correction. A nonparametric unseen species model using Euler transformation provided a lower-bound estimate of total TCR beta diversity. TCRdb trimmed public reads at Q25 via fastp, called clones via MiXCR and kept in-frame beta chains. Entries that share a CDR3 protein sequence are merged under the most common genes and DNA. These V and J calls derive from TCRdb rather than the authors' analysis. Present in this sample are approximately 600,000 distinct CDR3 sequences, about 54% of which were seen just once. The leading ten clones occupy approximately 37% of the sample.

The sample taken for sequencing was blood. This sequence uses TRBV7-9 and TRBJ2-6, with the D gene tentatively TRBD1 or TRBD2, based on 5 matching bases in each. The receptor comes from a man between 60 and 75 years old in good health. The CDR3 is CASSSSRGVSGANVLTF. Read as DNA, the sequence is TGTGCCAGCAGCTCATCACGAGGGGTCTCTGGGGCCAACGTCCTGACTTTC.